The clone carrying this TCR beta chain was picked up a small number of times. The CDR3 has 17 amino acids. The germline CDR1 and CDR2 sequences are SGHVS and FQNEAQ. V lost 5 bases, J lost 8 bases, and 25 bases lay in between. These data are taken from a study of OX40 agonist ivuxolimab in advanced cancers. Study background: Recorded diagnoses for dose-escalation patients were hepatocellular carcinoma, melanoma, renal cell or head and neck cancer.

Measured with immunoSEQ multiplex PCR; TCRdb has only the in-frame clones, and not every one. Counted here are more than 50,000 clones, just under 80% occurring once; the ten biggest clones make up roughly 2.5%. The sequencing here drew on CD4+ or CD8+ T cells sorted from blood, taken in a trial of the OX40 agonist ivuxolimab. The chain employs TRBV7-8 and TRBJ1-5; D not certain. This TCR derives from an adult with an advanced solid tumor such as melanoma, head and neck, liver or kidney cancer. CDR3 coding DNA: TGTGCCAGCAGCCCATCCCCGTTTCGTTCGCCTAGAGAGCCCCAGCATTTT. Protein: CASSPSPFRSPREPQHF.